A selection of T cell receptor beta chains follows, all from one sample in a study of CD8 T cells in ankylosing spondylitis. TCRdb reprocessed the 5' RACE reads with MiXCR, giving one entry per CDR3 protein. Among some 70,000 distinct CDR3 sequences listed, 5.3% were seen once. Material for sequencing was blood, either unsorted or a sorted T cell fraction (not recorded which). The receptors here all came from a male donor with ankylosing spondylitis or in good health (not recorded which). Each CDR3 is given without its conserved first and last residue.

j_call	v_call	cdr3_aa
TRBJ2-2	TRBV18	ASSPNIAANTGELF
TRBJ2-7	TRBV29-1	SVDSGTGLYEQY
TRBJ2-1	TRBV21-1	ASSHRESSYNEQF
TRBJ2-5	TRBV20-1	SAQFQLETQY
TRBJ2-1	TRBV11-1	ASSEYTGGRWANEQF
TRBJ2-1	TRBV5-8	ASSLWDSYNEQF
TRBJ2-3	TRBV7-8	ASNHPGAVTDTQY
TRBJ1-4	TRBV28	ASRPDTGLENEKLF
TRBJ2-5	TRBV5-1	ASSFVREETQY
TRBJ2-5	TRBV29-1	SVGTVGETQY
TRBJ2-3	TRBV5-1	ASSLADSTDTQY
TRBJ2-4	TRBV18	ASSPQGTGGPFYAKNIQY
TRBJ1-3	TRBV28	ASSPRAGSRNTIY
TRBJ2-7	TRBV28	ASSQISGGRSYEQY
TRBJ2-2	TRBV7-2	ASSPLGLASGELF
TRBJ1-1	TRBV4-1	ASSGSYRGTEAF
TRBJ2-1	TRBV7-6	ASSFGQDNEQF
TRBJ1-1	TRBV28	ASIDRAGGDTEAF
TRBJ1-1	TRBV3-1	ASSRPGTLNTEAF
TRBJ1-1	TRBV5-1	ASSEMGGGTEAF
TRBJ2-3	TRBV7-3	ASSSSRGSDTQY